This passage covers 30 T cell receptor beta chains from one sample sequenced in a study of blood T cell repertoires in COVID-19. The repertoire was sequenced with immunoSEQ multiplex PCR; TCRdb's copy has only in-frame clones and lacks some. The sample contains 330,000 or so clones, about 90% of which appear only once. The sequenced sample consisted of PBMCs or T cells enriched from blood (not recorded which). Receptors were obtained from a man aged 25 to 45 who had recovered from COVID-19.

This clone has just a few counts. The chain recombines TRBV7-9 with TRBJ1-3; a possible D gene is TRBD1 (5 bases). V gave up 0 bases and J gave up 1 base, with 10 bases separating them. The germline gives CDR1 SEHNR, CDR2 FQNEAQ (reference sequence). The length of the CDR3 is 16 residues. Here the CDR3 DNA reads TGTGCCAGCAGCTTAGCGGAAGGACATTCTGGAAACACCATATATTTT. Translated, it gives CASSLAEGHSGNTIYF. Full variable domain (missing parts from reference TRBV7-9 and TRBJ1-3): DTGVSQNPRHKITKRGQNVTFRCDPISEHNRLYWYRQTLGQGPEFLTYFQNEAQLEKSRLLSDRFSAERPKGSFSTLEIQRTEQGDSAMYLCASSLAEGHSGNTIYFGEGSWLTVV.

The chain joins TRBV3-1 (or the pseudogene TRBV3-2) to TRBJ2-3; no clear D. The V end was cut by 2 bases, the J end by 2 bases, with 8 bases between. Germline V gene lookup returns CDR1 LGHDT and CDR2 YNNKEL (reference sequence). The CDR3 consists of 14 residues. CDR3 nucleotides: TGTGCCAGCAGCCAATTCCAGTCCACAGATACGCAGTATTTT. It is translated as CASSQFQSTDTQYF.

The V call is TRBV15, the J call TRBJ1-2; maybe TRBD1 (5 bases). The CDR3 spans 13 residues. V was pared by 6 bases and J by 2 bases, with 10 bases between. The V gene's germline CDR1 is LNHNV and CDR2 YYDKDF (reference sequence). CDR3 protein: CATSFAGNYGYTF. In DNA, the CDR3 is TGTGCCACCAGTTTTGCAGGGAACTATGGCTACACCTTC.

The J gene is TRBJ1-4, the V gene TRBV27; D is perhaps TRBD1 (5 bases). V lost 5 bases to trimming and J lost 3 bases, with 13 bases between them. This CDR3 contains 15 residues. CDR1 and CDR2 (germline): MNHEY, SMNVEV (reference sequence). The CDR3 DNA reads as TGTGCCAGCAGTACATCAGGGAGGGCTAATGAAAAACTGTTTTTT. Translated, it gives CASSTSGRANEKLFF.

CDR3 DNA: TGTGCCAGCAGTGAATGGGCAGACCTTAATACGCAGTATTTT. This codes for CASSEWADLNTQYF. The gene calls are TRBV2 and TRBJ2-3; no definite D call. Germline lookup yields CDR1 SNHLY and CDR2 FYNNEI. This CDR3 has 14 residues. V lost 2 bases and J lost 7, with 13 bases in between.

The rearrangement uses TRBV5-1 and TRBJ1-1; TRBD1 matches at 10 bases. Looked up from germline, CDR1 is SGHRS and CDR2 is YFSETQ. After removal of 2 bases from V and 9 bases from J, the junction contained 4 bases not matched to a gene. The CDR3 covers 13 residues. The DNA for the CDR3 is TGCGCCAGCAGCTTCGGGACAGGGGAAAAAGCTTTCTTT. Its protein product is CASSFGTGEKAFF.

This clone was seen just once. V is TRBV7-8 and J is TRBJ2-1; maybe TRBD2 (5 bases). The V and J ends lost 4 bases and 8 bases respectively, with 12 bases between them. The germline gives CDR1 SGHVS, CDR2 FQNEAQ. CDR3 length: 13 residues. CDR3 nucleotide sequence: TGTGCCAGCAGCTACGACTATAAGCATGAGCAGTTCTTC. Protein product: CASSYDYKHEQFF.

The chain employs TRBV2 and TRBJ1-3, with 8 bases lining up with TRBD1. The CDR3 contains 15 residues. Germline lookup yields CDR1 SNHLY and CDR2 FYNNEI. Losses at the gene ends were 4 bases for V and 0 bases for J; bases not matched to a gene: 2. The CDR3 nucleotides read TGTGCCAGCAGTGTAACAGGGGGCTCTGGAAACACCATATATTTT. Protein sequence: CASSVTGGSGNTIYF.

J is TRBJ2-3 and V is TRBV30; perhaps TRBD1 as D (6 bases). Trimming took 4 bases from V and 2 from J, leaving 13 bases between them. Germline V gives CDR1 GTSNPN, CDR2 SVGIG (reference sequence). The CDR3 has 14 amino acids. CDR3 sequence reads: CAWNSGQSTDTQYF. The CDR3 DNA reads TGTGCCTGGAACTCAGGACAGTCCACAGATACGCAGTATTTT. The full variable domain, in which reference TRBV30 and TRBJ2-3 provide the parts outside the CDR3, is SQTIHQWPATLVQPVGSPLSLECTVEGTSNPNLYWYRQAAGRGLQLLFYSVGIGQISSEVPQNLSASRPQDRQFILSSKKLLLSDSGFYLCAWNSGQSTDTQYFGPGTRLTVL.

The chain employs TRBV11-2 and TRBJ2-5; 7 bases fit TRBD2. V dropped 4 bases and J dropped 5; count of bases not matched to a gene: 10. CDR1 is SGHAT and CDR2 is FQNNGV in the germline V gene. This CDR3 is built from 15 residues. The CDR3 nucleotides read TGTGCCAGCAGCTCCCCCCTCGGGGGGATTGAGACCCAGTACTTC. It specifies CASSSPLGGIETQYF. Supplemented by reference TRBV11-2 and TRBJ2-5, the full variable domain reads EAGVAQSPRYKIIEKRQSVAFWCNPISGHATLYWYQQILGQGPKLLIQFQNNGVVDDSQLPKDRFSAERLKGVDSTLKIQPAKLEDSAVYLCASSSPLGGIETQYFGPGTRLLVL.

The rearrangement uses TRBV7-9 and TRBJ2-1; D possibly corresponds to TRBD2 (5 bases). Between the trimmed V and J ends, which lost 1 base and 1 base, there was a span of 11 bases. CDR3 length: 16 residues. In germline, CDR1 is SEHNR, CDR2 FQNEAQ (reference sequence). The CDR3 protein is CASSLESRASYNEQFF. The DNA of the CDR3 is TGTGCCAGCAGCTTAGAATCGCGGGCTTCCTACAATGAGCAGTTCTTC.

The chain links TRBV7-6 to TRBJ2-1, with unresolved D. The CDR3 totals 16 residues. Germline V gives CDR1 SGHVS, CDR2 FNYEAQ. Trimming left V 1 base short and J 4 bases short, with 14 bases between. The CDR3 protein is CASSLGGSSSYNEQFF. CDR3 DNA: TGTGCCAGCAGCTTAGGCGGCTCTAGTTCGTACAATGAGCAGTTCTTC.

The V and J genes are TRBV5-1 and TRBJ2-3; 10 bases are shared with TRBD2. V was pared by 1 base and J by 4 bases, with 3 bases of the junction left unmatched. This CDR3 contains 15 residues. Germline V gene sequence: CDR1 SGHRS, CDR2 YFSETQ. Here the CDR3 reads CASSLSGGAPDTQYF. CDR3 nucleotides: TGCGCCAGCAGCTTGAGCGGGGGGGCCCCAGATACGCAGTATTTT.

A single count supports this clone. A read error is likely here: a far larger clone is one base away. The CDR3 protein is CASSELAGGQETQYF. In nucleotides, the CDR3 is TGTGCCAGCAGTGAACTAGCGGGGGGCCAAGAGACCCAGTACTTC. The chain combines TRBV2 with TRBJ2-5; 11 bases align to TRBD2. This CDR3 comprises 15 residues. J was trimmed by 1 base and V by 2 bases; bases with no gene match: 0. Germline CDR1 SNHLY, CDR2 FYNNEI.

The chain combines TRBV30 with TRBJ2-1; TRBD2 aligns across 7 bases. The CDR3 is 14 amino acids. Per germline, CDR1 GTSNPN and CDR2 SVGIG (reference sequence). The junction had 5 bases not matched to a gene; V was cut back by 2 bases and J by 4 bases. The CDR3 DNA sequence: TGTGCCTGGAGTCTCGTGGGAGGGTACAATGAGCAGTTCTTC. As protein: CAWSLVGGYNEQFF.

The V and J genes are TRBV10-3 and TRBJ2-1, with 14 nucleotides matching TRBD2. V lost 4 bases and J lost 9; bases outside the gene matches: 11. CDR1 ENHRY and CDR2 SYGVKD come from the germline V gene. The CDR3 is made up of 17 amino acids. The CDR3, as DNA: TGTGCCATCAGTGTGACCTTGACTAGCGGGGGGGCCCCTGAGCAGTTCTTC. Translation gives CAISVTLTSGGAPEQFF.

The chain combines TRBV10-3 with TRBJ1-4; the match to TRBD1 covers 9 bases. V gave up 10 bases and J gave up 4 bases; unmatched junction bases: 19. Germline CDR1 ENHRY, CDR2 SYGVKD. The CDR3 has 18 amino acids. The CDR3 loop reads CASRTGGEGKKDNEKLFF. The CDR3 region has the DNA TGTGCCAGCCGTACAGGGGGCGAAGGGAAGAAGGATAATGAAAAACTGTTTTTT.

This chain's CDR3 is CASSAQGREPQHF. DNA for the CDR3: TGTGCCAGCAGTGCACAGGGACGGGAGCCCCAGCATTTT. The chain joins TRBV28 to TRBJ1-5; tentative D call: TRBD1 (6 bases). Per germline, CDR1 MDHEN and CDR2 SYDVKM. The CDR3 covers 13 residues. Trimming pared 5 bases from V and 8 bases from J, leaving 13 bases between.

The sample holds a few counts of this clone. This chain links TRBV24-1 with TRBJ2-1; 8 bases are a match to TRBD1. J was trimmed by 6 bases and V by 5 bases; bases with no gene match: 11. This CDR3 spans 16 amino acids. The V gene's germline CDR1 is KGHDR and CDR2 SFDVKD. This CDR3 reads CATSGPGQGSPNEQFF. The DNA for the CDR3 is TGTGCCACCAGTGGACCCGGACAGGGATCCCCCAATGAGCAGTTCTTC.

This chain links TRBV7-6 with TRBJ2-3, with 8 nucleotides matching TRBD2. The CDR3 consists of 16 residues. The V segment lost 5 bases and the J segment 1 base; nucleotides outside the gene matches: 8. In germline, CDR1 is SGHVS, CDR2 FNYEAQ. For the CDR3, the DNA is TGTGCCAGCAGCAAGTACGGGGGGGCCGGCACAGATACGCAGTATTTT. It yields the protein CASSKYGGAGTDTQYF.

This chain connects TRBV6-5 to TRBJ2-7; 7 bases align to TRBD1. Germline assignment: CDR1 MNHEY and CDR2 SVGAGI. V lost 7 bases, J lost 2 bases, and 5 bases stayed unmatched. The CDR3 is made up of 13 amino acids. The CDR3 region is CASTRDSPYEQYF. CDR3 coding DNA: TGTGCCAGCACTAGGGACAGCCCCTACGAGCAGTACTTC.

V is TRBV7-9 and J is TRBJ1-6; D is unresolved. Trimming shortened V by 1 base and J by 7 bases, and 14 bases separated the two germline ends. CDR1 is SEHNR, CDR2 FQNEAQ, per germline (reference sequence). This CDR3 comprises 16 residues. The DNA of the CDR3 is TGTGCCAGCAGCTTAGGTCCGCGGGGTAGGAATTCACCCCTCCACTTT. This sequence encodes CASSLGPRGRNSPLHF.

V gene TRBV19 combines with J gene TRBJ1-2; 9 bases are shared with TRBD1. Germline CDR1 reads LNHDA; CDR2 reads SQIVND (reference sequence). V was pared by 5 bases and J by 5 bases, with 9 bases of the junction left unmatched. This CDR3 spans 15 amino acids. The CDR3 nucleotides read TGTGCCAGTAGTCCTTGGGACAGGGTTTATTATGGCTACACCTTC. It encodes CASSPWDRVYYGYTF. The entire variable domain, with the rest obtained from reference TRBV19 and TRBJ1-2, is as follows: DGGITQSPKYLFRKEGQNVTLSCEQNLNHDAMYWYRQDPGQGLRLIYYSQIVNDFQKGDIAEGYSVSREKKESFPLTVTSAQKNPTAFYLCASSPWDRVYYGYTFGSGTRLTVV.

This sequence joins TRBV4-1 and TRBJ2-3; TRBD1 agrees at 7 bases. CDR3 size: 18 residues. After removal of 1 base from V and 1 base from J, the junction contained 11 bases not matched to a gene. The germline gives CDR1 MGHRA, CDR2 YSYEKL. CDR3 sequence (DNA): TGCGCCAGCAGCCAAGGCTGGATGCACAGGGGAGGCACAGATACGCAGTATTTT. It specifies CASSQGWMHRGGTDTQYF.

J is TRBJ2-5 and V is TRBV7-2, with D perhaps matching TRBD2 (6 bases). There are 13 residues in the CDR3. Trimming shortened V by 0 bases and J by 7 bases, and 9 bases separated the two germline ends. CDR1 and CDR2 (germline): SGHTA, FQGNSA. The CDR3 bases are TGTGCCAGCAGCTTAGCGTTCGGGGGGACCCAGTACTTC. Protein: CASSLAFGGTQYF.

The J gene is TRBJ2-2, the V gene TRBV9; 10 nucleotides line up with TRBD2. Germline V gives CDR1 SGDLS, CDR2 YYNGEE. The V gene end was trimmed by 4 bases and the J gene end by 6 bases; junction bases not matched to a gene: 6. There are 15 residues in the CDR3. The CDR3 spells CASSSHSGGPGELFF. CDR3 DNA: TGTGCCAGCAGCTCCCATAGCGGGGGGCCCGGGGAGCTGTTTTTT.

The V call is TRBV23-1, the J call TRBJ1-2, with 9 bases that match TRBD1. Being an ORF, TRBV23-1 has a function that is uncertain. J was trimmed by 4 bases and V by 1 base; bases with no gene match: 7. The CDR3 covers 16 residues. The DNA of the CDR3 is TGCGCCAGCAGTCAATTGGGGGGACAGGGCCGCTATGGCTACACCTTC. This gives the protein CASSQLGGQGRYGYTF.

The V and J genes are TRBV4-1 and TRBJ1-2; tentative D call: TRBD1 (5 bases). Germline V gene sequence: CDR1 MGHRA, CDR2 YSYEKL. The CDR3 runs 13 residues. V was pared by 0 bases and J by 6 bases, with 8 bases between. Written as DNA, the CDR3 is TGCGCCAGCAGCCAAGATCCAGGGAATGGCTACACCTTC. Its translation: CASSQDPGNGYTF.

The V and J genes are TRBV19 and TRBJ2-3, with TRBD1 matching over 7 bases. Germline V gives CDR1 LNHDA, CDR2 SQIVND (reference sequence). V shed 7 bases and J 2 bases; nucleotides not matched to a gene: 6. The CDR3 is 14 amino acids. In DNA, the CDR3 is TGTGCCAGTAATGGACAGGCCGCCACAGATACGCAGTATTTT. Its translation: CASNGQAATDTQYF.

This clone was seen a single time. CDR3 sequence reads: CASSRTLNTEAFF. The CDR3 coding sequence is TGTGCCAGCAGTAGGACATTGAACACTGAAGCTTTCTTT. The chain employs TRBV2 and TRBJ1-1; the D gene is possibly TRBD1 (5 bases). The germline CDR1 and CDR2 sequences are SNHLY and FYNNEI. The CDR3 covers 13 residues. V was shortened by 5 bases and J by 0 bases, with 7 bases between the two germline ends.